The present TCR beta chain was sequenced within a study of T cell repertoires in cytomegalovirus infection. As for the study in general: Public TCR beta signatures provided an indication of both CMV infection and a matching HLA type. Study outcomes and limitations: Cumulated frequencies of public TCR beta families served to identify carriers of CMV plus the relevant HLA. In two of eight donors, the top clonotype was HLA-C-restricted CMV-specific.

TCRdb recomputed calls from the reads with MiXCR, one row per CDR3 protein. The table lists about 490,000 distinct CDR3 sequences, more than 20% of them singletons, with 13% in the top ten. On this clonotype itself: Its specificity is unknown.

This sequence was found in a human donor in good health (CMV status not recorded). Some clones in this sample may be carry-over from other donors' samples. Material: PBMCs.

The chain's CDR3 is CASTKTGTSGIGLFF. As DNA, the CDR3 is TGTGCCAGCACAAAAACCGGGACTAGCGGGATAGGGCTGTTCTTC. V and J are TRBV6-2 or TRBV6-3 and TRBJ2-1; 13 nucleotides agree with TRBD2. The CDR3 covers 15 residues. The trim removed 7 bases at V and 15 bases at J, leaving 15 bases unmatched. Germline V gives CDR1 MNHEY, CDR2 SVGEGT.